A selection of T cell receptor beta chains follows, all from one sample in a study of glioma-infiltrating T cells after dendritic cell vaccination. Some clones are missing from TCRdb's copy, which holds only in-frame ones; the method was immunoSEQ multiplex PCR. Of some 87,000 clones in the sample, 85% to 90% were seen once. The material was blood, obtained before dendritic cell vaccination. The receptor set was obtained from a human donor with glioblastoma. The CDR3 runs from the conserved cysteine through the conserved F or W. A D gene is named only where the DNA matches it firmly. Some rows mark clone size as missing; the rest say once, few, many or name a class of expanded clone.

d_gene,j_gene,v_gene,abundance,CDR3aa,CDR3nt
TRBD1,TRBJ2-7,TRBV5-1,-,CASSLVSGQGAYEQYF,TGCGCCAGCAGCTTGGTTTCAGGACAGGGGGCGTACGAGCAGTACTTC
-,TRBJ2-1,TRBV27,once,CASSRPGAVNEQFF,TGTGCCAGCAGTCGCCCTGGGGCCGTCAATGAGCAGTTCTTC
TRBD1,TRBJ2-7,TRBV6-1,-,CASSFPDRGEQYF,TGTGCCAGCAGTTTTCCCGACAGGGGCGAGCAGTACTTC
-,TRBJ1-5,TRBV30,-,CAWSVGEMSNQPQHF,TGTGCCTGGAGTGTAGGGGAAATGAGCAATCAGCCCCAGCATTTT
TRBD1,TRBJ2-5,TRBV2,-,CASRLTRTGKETQYF,TGTGCCAGCAGGCTGACCCGGACAGGCAAAGAGACCCAGTACTTC
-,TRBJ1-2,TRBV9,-,CASSVDQPGGYTF,TGTGCCAGCAGCGTAGATCAGCCAGGCGGCTACACCTTC
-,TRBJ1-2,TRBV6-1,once,CASTSSKNYGYTF,TGTGCCAGCACCTCAAGCAAAAACTATGGCTACACCTTC
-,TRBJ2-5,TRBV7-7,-,CASSLKAGYQETQYF,TGTGCCAGCAGCTTAAAAGCGGGCTACCAAGAGACCCAGTACTTC
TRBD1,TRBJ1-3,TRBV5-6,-,CASSLLPDREGNTIYF,TGTGCCAGCAGCTTGTTACCGGACAGGGAAGGAAACACCATATATTTT
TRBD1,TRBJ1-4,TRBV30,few,CAWSVLGAQGAGRGEKLFF,TGTGCCTGGAGTGTACTCGGGGCACAGGGGGCCGGGAGGGGTGAAAAACTGTTTTTT
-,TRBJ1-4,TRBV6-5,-,CASRGGWANEKLFF,TGTGCCAGCAGGGGGGGTTGGGCTAATGAAAAACTGTTTTTT
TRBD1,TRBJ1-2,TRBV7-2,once,CASSPDRVGGYTF,TGTGCCAGCAGCCCGGACAGGGTTGGAGGCTACACCTTC
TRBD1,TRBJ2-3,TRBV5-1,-,CASSRTGTSTDTQYF,TGCGCCAGCAGCAGGACAGGGACAAGCACAGATACGCAGTATTTT
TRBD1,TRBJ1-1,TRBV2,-,CASSVRGPARDTEAFF,TGTGCCAGCAGTGTCAGGGGGCCTGCGAGAGACACTGAAGCTTTCTTT
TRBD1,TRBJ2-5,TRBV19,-,CASTRRGLGETQYF,TGTGCCAGTACTCGCAGGGGGCTAGGGGAGACCCAGTACTTC
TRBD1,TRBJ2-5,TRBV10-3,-,CAISPEPGQDQETQYF,TGTGCCATCAGTCCCGAACCGGGACAGGACCAAGAGACCCAGTACTTC
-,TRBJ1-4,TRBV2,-,CASRRQARNEKLFF,TGTGCCAGCAGAAGACAGGCACGGAATGAAAAACTGTTTTTT
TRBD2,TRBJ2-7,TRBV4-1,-,CASSQETAGVSYEQYF,TGCGCCAGCAGCCAAGAGACAGCGGGGGTTTCCTACGAGCAGTACTTC
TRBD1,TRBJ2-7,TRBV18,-,CASSRPGQGDYEQYF,TGTGCCAGCTCACGGCCGGGACAGGGGGACTACGAGCAGTACTTC
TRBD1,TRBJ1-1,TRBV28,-,CASRMLQGSEAFF,TGTGCCAGCAGGATGTTACAGGGGAGTGAGGCTTTCTTT
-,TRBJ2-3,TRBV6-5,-,CASLGGATDTQYF,TGTGCCAGCTTGGGGGGAGCCACAGATACGCAGTATTTT
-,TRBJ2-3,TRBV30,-,CAWSATDTQYF,TGTGCCTGGAGTGCGACAGATACGCAGTATTTT
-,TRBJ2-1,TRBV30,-,CAWSVQASHSEQFF,TGTGCCTGGAGTGTACAAGCTTCTCACAGTGAGCAGTTCTTC
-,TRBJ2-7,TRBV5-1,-,CASSIGGGSYEQYF,TGCGCCAGCAGCATAGGGGGGGGATCCTACGAGCAGTACTTC
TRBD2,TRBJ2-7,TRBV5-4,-,CASSLSGGAYYEQYF,TGTGCCAGCAGCTTGAGCGGGGGGGCTTACTACGAGCAGTACTTC
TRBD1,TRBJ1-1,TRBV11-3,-,CASSSAGQGRPNTEAFF,TGTGCCAGCAGCTCAGCGGGACAGGGGCGGCCCAACACTGAAGCTTTCTTT
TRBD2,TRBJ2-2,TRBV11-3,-,CASSLGLAGNTGELFF,TGTGCCAGCAGCTTAGGGCTAGCGGGGAACACCGGGGAGCTGTTTTTT
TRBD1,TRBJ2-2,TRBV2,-,CASSYGQGRGTGELFF,TGTGCCAGCAGTTACGGACAGGGGCGGGGGACCGGGGAGCTGTTTTTT
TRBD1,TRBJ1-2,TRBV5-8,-,CASSLGQGAHNGYTF,TGTGCCAGCAGCTTGGGACAGGGGGCGCATAATGGCTACACCTTC
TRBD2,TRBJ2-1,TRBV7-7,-,CASSLGGLAGGEQFF,TGTGCCAGCAGCTTAGGAGGACTAGCGGGGGGTGAGCAGTTCTTC
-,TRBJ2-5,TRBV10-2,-,CASSAYRETQYF,TGCGCCAGCAGCGCATACCGGGAGACCCAGTACTTC
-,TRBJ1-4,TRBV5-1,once,CASSSQGRGSTNEKLFF,TGCGCCAGCAGCTCCCAGGGTAGGGGATCAACTAATGAAAAACTGTTTTTT
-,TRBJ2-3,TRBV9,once,CASSPRATSGADTQYF,TGTGCCAGCAGCCCAAGGGCCACCTCAGGGGCAGATACGCAGTATTTT
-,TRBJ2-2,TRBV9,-,CASSVWLETGNTGELFF,TGTGCCAGCAGCGTATGGCTGGAGACAGGGAACACCGGGGAGCTGTTTTTT
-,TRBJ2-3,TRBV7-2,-,CASSLSQGGDTQYF,TGTGCCAGCAGCTTATCACAGGGTGGAGATACGCAGTATTTT
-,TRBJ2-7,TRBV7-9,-,CASTHRDTGYEQYF,TGTGCCAGCACCCACCGGGACACCGGATACGAGCAGTACTTC
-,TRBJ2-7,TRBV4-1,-,CASSPPGLTYEQYF,TGCGCCAGCAGCCCGCCGGGACTTACCTACGAGCAGTACTTC
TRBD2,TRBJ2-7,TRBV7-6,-,CASSLGAKSGRFYEQYF,TGTGCCAGCAGCTTAGGGGCGAAGAGCGGGAGGTTCTACGAGCAGTACTTC
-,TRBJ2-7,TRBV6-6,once,CASSYPDSSYEQYF,TGTGCCAGCAGTTACCCAGACAGCTCCTACGAGCAGTACTTC
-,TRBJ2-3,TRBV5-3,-,CARSFWSRTDTQYF,TGTGCCAGAAGCTTCTGGAGTAGAACAGATACGCAGTATTTT
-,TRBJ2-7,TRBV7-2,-,CASSPPSGQRYEQYF,TGTGCCAGCAGCCCCCCCTCGGGTCAGCGCTACGAGCAGTACTTC
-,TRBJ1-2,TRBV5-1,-,CASSGGSTFYGYTF,TGCGCCAGCAGCGGGGGCTCCACTTTCTATGGCTACACCTTC
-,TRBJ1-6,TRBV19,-,CASSPMGSSYNSPLHF,TGTGCCAGTAGTCCCATGGGGAGCTCCTATAATTCACCCCTCCACTTT
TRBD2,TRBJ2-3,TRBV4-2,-,CASSRTRTSGGSSISPDTQYF,TGTGCCAGCAGCCGGACCCGCACTAGCGGGGGGTCCTCAATCTCCCCAGATACGCAGTATTTT
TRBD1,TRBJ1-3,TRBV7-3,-,CASSSGTGGGTIYF,TGTGCCAGCAGTTCCGGGACAGGGGGAGGCACCATATATTTT
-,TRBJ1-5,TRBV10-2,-,CASSGTDVWGNQPQHF,TGCGCCAGCAGTGGGACAGATGTCTGGGGAAATCAGCCCCAGCATTTT
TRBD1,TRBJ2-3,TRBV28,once,CASSLGGRGLKDTQYF,TGTGCCAGCAGTTTGGGAGGCAGGGGGCTAAAAGATACGCAGTATTTT
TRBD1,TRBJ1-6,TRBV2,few,CASSQQGQANNSPLHF,TGTGCCAGCAGTCAACAAGGACAGGCTAATAATTCACCCCTCCACTTT
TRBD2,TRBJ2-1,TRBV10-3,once,CAISTTSGGYNEQFF,TGTGCCATCAGTACTACTAGCGGGGGTTACAATGAGCAGTTCTTC
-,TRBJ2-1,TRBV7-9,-,CASSWTRLGDEQFF,TGTGCCAGCAGCTGGACCCGTCTCGGGGATGAGCAGTTCTTC
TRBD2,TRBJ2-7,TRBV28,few,CASRSGTSGSYEQYF,TGTGCCAGCAGGTCCGGGACTAGCGGCTCCTACGAGCAGTACTTC
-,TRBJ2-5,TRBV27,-,CASSLRTEETQYF,TGTGCCAGCAGTTTAAGGACAGAAGAGACCCAGTACTTC
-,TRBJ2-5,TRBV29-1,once,CSVVLTGYQETQYF,TGCAGCGTGGTCCTAACGGGGTACCAAGAGACCCAGTACTTC
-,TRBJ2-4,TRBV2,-,CASSGGQGNIQYF,TGTGCCAGCAGTGGGGGGCAGGGGAACATTCAGTACTTC
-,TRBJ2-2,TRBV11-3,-,CASSPGVHGELFF,TGTGCCAGCAGCCCAGGGGTTCACGGGGAGCTGTTTTTT